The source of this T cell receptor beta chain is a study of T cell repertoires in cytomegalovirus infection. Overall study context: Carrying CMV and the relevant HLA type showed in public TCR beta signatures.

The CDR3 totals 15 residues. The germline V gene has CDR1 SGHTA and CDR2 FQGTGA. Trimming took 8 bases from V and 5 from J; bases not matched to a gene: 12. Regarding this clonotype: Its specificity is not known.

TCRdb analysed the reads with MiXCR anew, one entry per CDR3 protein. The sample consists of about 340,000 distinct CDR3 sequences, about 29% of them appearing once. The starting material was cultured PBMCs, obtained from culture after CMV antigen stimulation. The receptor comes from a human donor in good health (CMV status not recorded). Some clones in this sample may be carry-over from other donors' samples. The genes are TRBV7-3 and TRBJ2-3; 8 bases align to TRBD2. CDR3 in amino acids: CASALSGSREDTQYF. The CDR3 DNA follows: TGTGCCAGCGCACTCAGCGGGAGTCGGGAAGATACGCAGTATTTT.